This note documents a single T cell receptor (beta chain) sequence. The data derive from a study of blood T cell repertoires in COVID-19. How the authors handled the data: The assay estimated nucleated cells by amplifying reference gene primers. Produced via immunoSEQ multiplex PCR; TCRdb's table is partial and in-frame only. V, J and clone size are those of that table, while D and trimming were read from the DNA. Among roughly 80,000 clones, 88% were seen once, and the ten largest hold 5.8%. CDR1 SGDLS and CDR2 YYNGEE come from the germline V gene. The CDR3 runs 15 residues. The V end was cut by 3 bases, the J end by 0 bases, with 13 bases between.

Material: peripheral blood. This clonotype was sampled from a man aged 50 or older with active COVID-19. The rearrangement joins TRBV9 to TRBJ2-7, with a possible D match to TRBD2 (5 bases). The CDR3 loop is CASSAGKAYSYEQYF. The CDR3 DNA follows: TGTGCCAGCAGCGCCGGGAAGGCCTACTCCTACGAGCAGTACTTC.